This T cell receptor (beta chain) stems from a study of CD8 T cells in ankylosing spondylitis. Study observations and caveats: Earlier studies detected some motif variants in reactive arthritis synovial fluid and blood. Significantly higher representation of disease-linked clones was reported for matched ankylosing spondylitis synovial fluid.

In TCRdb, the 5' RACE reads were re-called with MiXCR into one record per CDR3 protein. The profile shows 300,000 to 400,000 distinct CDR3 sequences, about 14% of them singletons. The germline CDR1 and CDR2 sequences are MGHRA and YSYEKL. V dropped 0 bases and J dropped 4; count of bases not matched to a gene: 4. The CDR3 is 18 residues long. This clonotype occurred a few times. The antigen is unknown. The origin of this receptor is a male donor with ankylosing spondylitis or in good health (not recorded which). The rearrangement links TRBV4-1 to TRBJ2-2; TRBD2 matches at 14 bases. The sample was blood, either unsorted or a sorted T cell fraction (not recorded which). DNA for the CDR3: TGCGCCAGCAGCCAAGAATTCGGGACTAGCGGGAGCACCGGGGAGCTGTTTTTT. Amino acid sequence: CASSQEFGTSGSTGELFF.